The next 8 T cell receptor beta chains were all read from a single sample in a study of CD4 T cells in relation to SARS-CoV-2 and coronaviruses (dated by TCRdb to the early 2020s). The protocol used for the library was the immunoSEQ multiplex PCR assay. TCRdb stores this immuneACCESS table with in-frame sequences only. Part of the clones is absent; in the studies checked, under half of the shortfall reflects unresolved V genes, and no reason is known for the rest. The sample data list approximately 25,000 clones, and about four fifths of these were observed just once. The ten biggest clones cover more than 12% of the sample. CD4+ T cells from unexposed donors were collected before the COVID-19 pandemic (2011-2018). Following 10 days of culture, the EasySep CD4+ T cell isolation kit was used to isolate CD4+ T cells. For these receptors, no antigen is known. The sequencing sample was made of CD4+ T cells from PBMCs, cultured in vitro. These receptors all come from a human donor in good health.

This clone showed up just a few times. The genes are TRBV5-1 and TRBJ2-1, with unresolved D. The CDR3 loop spans 15 amino acids. In germline, CDR1 is SGHRS, CDR2 YFSETQ. V was trimmed by 5 bases and J by 2 bases, leaving 14 bases between them. This CDR3 is CASSPKGVPYNEQFF. In DNA, the CDR3 is TGCGCCAGCAGTCCCAAGGGCGTACCCTACAATGAGCAGTTCTTC.

The V call is TRBV6-5, the J call TRBJ1-5; 7 nucleotides match TRBD1. V was pared by 6 bases and J by 5 bases, with 7 bases of the junction left unmatched. The CDR3 runs 14 residues. The germline CDR1 and CDR2 sequences are MNHEY and SVGAGI. CDR3 nucleotide sequence: TGTGCCAGCAGCCTCCGGGACAGACATCAGCCCCAGCATTTT. It is translated as CASSLRDRHQPQHF.

V and J are TRBV2 and TRBJ2-7; 8 bases fit TRBD1. The V gene's germline CDR1 is SNHLY and CDR2 FYNNEI. Trimming at V came to 5 bases and at J to 3 bases, leaving 12 bases not matched to a gene. The CDR3 extends over 16 amino acids. CDR3: CASSPIFGQGGYEQYF. The CDR3 bases are TGTGCCAGCAGTCCCATCTTCGGACAGGGTGGCTACGAGCAGTACTTC. Variable domain in full (rest from reference TRBV2 and TRBJ2-7): EPEVTQTPSHQVTQMGQEVILRCVPISNHLYFYWYRQILGQKVEFLVSFYNNEISEKSEIFDDQFSVERPDGSNFTLKIRSTKLEDSAMYFCASSPIFGQGGYEQYFGPGTRLTVT.

This clone was seen a single time. This rearrangement joins TRBV7-3 to TRBJ2-7; maybe TRBD2 (5 bases). The CDR3 is 14 amino acids. CDR1 and CDR2 (germline): SGHTA, FQGTGA. Between the trimmed V and J ends, which lost 5 bases and 0 bases, there was a span of 11 bases. The CDR3 coding sequence is TGTGCCAGCAGCCGAGGGTCCCCCTCCTACGAGCAGTACTTC. Its translation is CASSRGSPSYEQYF. Full variable domain (rest looked up from reference TRBV7-3 and TRBJ2-7): GAGVSQTPSNKVTEKGKYVELRCDPISGHTALYWYRQSLGQGPEFLIYFQGTGAADDSGLPNDRFFAVRPEGSVSTLKIQRTERGDSAVYLCASSRGSPSYEQYFGPGTRLTVT.

The chain carries TRBV4-2 and TRBJ1-3; D perhaps matches TRBD1 (6 bases). The CDR3 spans 18 residues. Germline loops: CDR1 LGHNA, CDR2 YNFKEQ. V was cut by 1 base and J by 0 bases, with 16 bases left in between. In nucleotides, the CDR3 is TGTGCCAGCAGCCAAGCGAGAACAGGGCCCTACTCTGGAAACACCATATATTTT. This encodes CASSQARTGPYSGNTIYF.

This clone came up once. The chain combines TRBV5-1 with TRBJ2-5; 12 bases align to TRBD1. The CDR3 covers 15 residues. J gave up 5 bases and V 0 bases, and 2 bases lay outside the gene matches. Germline loops: CDR1 SGHRS, CDR2 YFSETQ. Here the CDR3 reads CASSLGGQGAETQYF. The CDR3 DNA reads as TGCGCCAGCAGCTTGGGGGGACAGGGGGCGGAGACCCAGTACTTC.

The chain combines TRBV29-1 with TRBJ2-1, with 10 nucleotides matching TRBD2. The V gene's germline CDR1 is SQVTM and CDR2 ANQGSEA. With 6 bases clipped from V and 8 bases from J, the junction kept 13 bases outside the gene matches. The CDR3 sequence is 15 residues long. The CDR3 DNA reads TGCAGCGTCACCCCGCGTAGCGGGAGGACGGATGAGCAGTTCTTC. It specifies CSVTPRSGRTDEQFF.

The V gene is TRBV3-1 (or the pseudogene TRBV3-2), the J gene TRBJ2-1; D remains ambiguous. Between the trimmed V and J ends, which lost 4 bases and 3 bases, there was a span of 16 bases. The CDR3 extends over 16 amino acids. Germline assignment: CDR1 LGHDT and CDR2 YNNKEL (reference sequence). The CDR3 is CASSLFPRNCYNEQFF. The CDR3 DNA is TGTGCCAGCAGCCTTTTCCCCCGGAATTGCTACAATGAGCAGTTCTTC.